Relative to its sample, the clone carrying this TCR beta chain is medium-sized. Its antigen is unknown. One end of the junction fails to match germline, which may point to a read error. Germline values: CDR1 GTSNPN, CDR2 SVGIG (reference sequence). The CDR3 runs to 11 residues. This entry belongs to a study of regulatory T cells in long-lasting Graves disease. Described time point: newly diagnosed GD, antithyroid drugs for less than 3 months. Generation of the TCR library employed RNA extracted from PBMCs. iRepertoire HTBI primers and Arm-PCR of CDR3 regions built TCR beta libraries. TCRdb processed the multiplex PCR reads anew with MiXCR; each CDR3 protein has one entry. The data hold about 520,000 distinct CDR3 sequences, with around 12% observed a single time. The study, taken as a whole, reports: Persistent patients shared some 2,500 public clonotypes among themselves. Newly diagnosed patients shared fewer, at about a thousand.

The sample was also reused in another study, on T cells in Graves' hyperthyroidism and ophthalmopathy.

The sequenced sample was peripheral blood mononuclear cells (PBMCs), obtained at new diagnosis, from a patient treated with antithyroid drugs. The gene calls are TRBV30 and TRBJ2-7, with D possibly TRBD2 on 6 matching bases. This TCR was sampled from a woman in her 30s with Graves disease. The CDR3: CAWSVAGRTLF. In DNA form, the CDR3 reads TGTGCCTGGAGTGTTGCGGGACGGACCCTTTTC.